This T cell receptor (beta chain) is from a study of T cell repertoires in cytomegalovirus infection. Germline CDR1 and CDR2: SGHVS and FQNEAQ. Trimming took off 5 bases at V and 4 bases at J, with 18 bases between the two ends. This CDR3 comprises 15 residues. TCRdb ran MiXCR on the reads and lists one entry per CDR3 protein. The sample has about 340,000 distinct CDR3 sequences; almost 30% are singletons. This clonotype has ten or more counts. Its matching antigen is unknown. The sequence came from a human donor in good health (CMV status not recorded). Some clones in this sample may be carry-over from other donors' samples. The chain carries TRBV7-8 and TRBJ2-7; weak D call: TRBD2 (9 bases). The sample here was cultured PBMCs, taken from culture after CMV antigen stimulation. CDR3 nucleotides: TGTGCCAGCAGCCCTAGCGGGGACAGGCGGTACGAGCAGTACTTC. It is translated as CASSPSGDRRYEQYF.